The 31 T cell receptor beta chains below were found in one sample sequenced in a study of sequential checkpoint blockade in melanoma. Sequencing was performed with immunoSEQ multiplex PCR; in TCRdb, only in-frame clones are kept and a portion is missing. The profile shows 6,500 to 8,000 clones, about 28% of them singletons. Specified treatment: randomized to nivolumab then ipilimumab (arm A) or the reverse (arm B). The sequencing used tumor tissue (inferred from file names), collected from a patient given nivolumab and ipilimumab in sequence. The receptors were gathered from a human donor with melanoma.

This chain connects TRBV30 to TRBJ2-7, with a tentative D call TRBD2 (5 bases). The CDR3 covers 13 residues. Trimming stripped 2 bases from V and 2 bases from J, with 10 bases between. CDR1 and CDR2 from the germline V gene are GTSNPN and SVGIG (reference sequence). Written as DNA, the CDR3 is TGTGCCTGGAGTCATAAGGGAGCCTACGAGCAGTACTTC. Amino acids: CAWSHKGAYEQYF.

This clone showed up just once. The J gene is TRBJ2-5, the V gene TRBV18; tentative D call: TRBD2 (6 bases). V was trimmed by 5 bases and J by 1 base, leaving 8 bases between them. Germline V lookup: CDR1 KGHSH, CDR2 LQKENI. This CDR3 is 13 amino acids long. The CDR3 loop is CASSTGVQETQYF. CDR3 in DNA: TGTGCCAGCTCAACGGGAGTCCAAGAGACCCAGTACTTC.

This CDR3 reads CASRSGLAGGPREQYF. The CDR3 nucleotides read TGCGCCAGCAGATCTGGACTAGCGGGAGGGCCGAGGGAGCAGTACTTC. The chain combines TRBV5-1 with TRBJ2-7; 15 bases map to TRBD2. V lost 5 bases and J lost 7; bases outside the gene matches: 10. This CDR3 contains 16 residues. Looked up from germline, CDR1 is SGHRS and CDR2 is YFSETQ.

The chain links TRBV5-1 to TRBJ1-5; D is ambiguous. Germline CDR1 reads SGHRS; CDR2 reads YFSETQ. V was cut by 0 bases and J by 1 base, with 8 bases left in between. The CDR3 contains 15 residues. In nucleotides, the CDR3 is TGCGCCAGCAGCTTGGGCGTTGGGAGCAATCAGCCCCAGCATTTT. Translated, it gives CASSLGVGSNQPQHF. The full variable domain, with the rest looked up from reference TRBV5-1 and TRBJ1-5, is KAGVTQTPRYLIKTRGQQVTLSCSPISGHRSVSWYQQTPGQGLQFLFEYFSETQRNKGNFPGRFSGRQFSNSRSEMNVSTLELGDSALYLCASSLGVGSNQPQHFGDGTRLSIL.

The rearrangement joins TRBV28 to TRBJ1-2; D might be TRBD1 (5 bases). CDR3 length: 16 residues. Trimming removed 6 bases at V and 2 bases at J, with 19 bases between. The germline V gene has CDR1 MDHEN and CDR2 SYDVKM. CDR3 in DNA: TGTGCCAGCAGGGCCTCGACTGCCAGGGTAAACTATGGCTACACCTTC. Amino acids: CASRASTARVNYGYTF.

In this sample, this clone turned up a few times. This chain connects TRBV1 to TRBJ2-7; the DNA was not compared with TRBD2, the D call given in the table. TRBV1 is a pseudogene. This CDR3 contains 19 residues. CDR3 protein: CTSSQPQTSGRKHSYEQYF. The DNA of the CDR3 is TGCACCAGCAGCCAGCCCCAGACTAGCGGGAGGAAACACTCCTACGAGCAGTACTTC.

This clone was counted a few times. The chain is built from TRBV7-1 and TRBJ1-1, with unresolved D. TRBV7-1 is known as an ORF, though its function is uncertain. The CDR3 is 13 residues long. The V and J ends lost 4 bases and 5 bases respectively, with 11 bases between them. CDR3 sequence: CASSFRSTTEAFF. The CDR3 DNA is TGTGCCAGCAGCTTTCGAAGCACAACTGAAGCTTTCTTT.

The sample holds a few counts of this clone. V and J are TRBV4-1 and TRBJ2-3; D not resolved. The ends were cut back, 4 bases at V and 2 bases at J, with 13 bases in the middle. CDR1 MGHRA and CDR2 YSYEKL come from the germline V gene. The CDR3 spans 15 residues. The CDR3 sequence: CASSLYRDTTDTQYF. DNA for the CDR3: TGCGCCAGCAGCCTCTATCGCGATACCACAGATACGCAGTATTTT.

This clone is judged medium-sized (0.01 to 0.1%). J is TRBJ1-1 and V is TRBV6-8; D might be TRBD1 (6 bases). V was trimmed by 5 bases and J by 3 bases, leaving 13 bases between them. Germline V CDR1 and CDR2: MNHGY, SAAAGT. The CDR3 sequence is 14 residues long. The CDR3 protein is CASSTQQGHTEAFF. Here the CDR3 DNA reads TGTGCCAGCAGTACTCAACAGGGCCACACTGAAGCTTTCTTT.

This chain joins TRBV4-1 and TRBJ2-7, with D possibly being TRBD2 (6 bases). Trimming removed 1 base at V and 3 bases at J, with 10 bases between. Per germline, CDR1 MGHRA and CDR2 YSYEKL. This CDR3 has 14 amino acids. The CDR3 DNA is TGCGCCAGCAGCCAAGGAGCGGGTCACTACGAGCAGTACTTC. As protein: CASSQGAGHYEQYF.

By share, this clone ranks as medium-sized (0.01 to 0.1%). The chain carries TRBV11-3 and TRBJ2-7; 8 bases align to TRBD2. The CDR3 is made up of 14 amino acids. CDR1 is SGHNT and CDR2 is YENEEA in the germline V gene. Trimming at V came to 2 bases and at J to 4 bases, leaving 4 bases not matched to a gene. The CDR3: CASSLTSGKYEQYF. CDR3 coding DNA: TGTGCCAGCAGCTTAACTAGCGGAAAATACGAGCAGTACTTC.

The rearrangement links TRBV5-1 to TRBJ1-1, with D possibly matching TRBD1 (6 bases). This CDR3 has 14 amino acids. V lost 0 bases to trimming and J lost 0 bases, with 6 bases between them. Per germline, CDR1 SGHRS and CDR2 YFSETQ. The CDR3 here is CASSLGQVNTEAFF. CDR3 DNA: TGCGCCAGCAGCTTGGGACAGGTGAACACTGAAGCTTTCTTT.

By its share, this clone is medium-sized. The chain is built from TRBV6-8 and TRBJ2-7; the D is unclear. This CDR3 region has 12 residues. In germline, CDR1 is MNHGY, CDR2 SAAAGT. V lost 4 bases to trimming and J lost 3 bases, with 7 bases between them. CDR3 sequence: CASSFSSYEQYF. The CDR3 nucleotides are TGTGCCAGCAGTTTTTCTAGCTACGAGCAGTACTTC.

This chain connects TRBV19 to TRBJ1-2, with 7 bases that match TRBD1. CDR1 and CDR2 (germline): LNHDA, SQIVND (reference sequence). The V segment lost 3 bases and the J segment 1 base; nucleotides outside the gene matches: 5. CDR3 length: 15 residues. The CDR3 is CASSIRGTHNYGYTF. The CDR3 DNA reads as TGTGCCAGTAGTATCAGGGGGACCCATAACTATGGCTACACCTTC. Complete variable domain (other parts from reference TRBV19 and TRBJ1-2): DGGITQSPKYLFRKEGQNVTLSCEQNLNHDAMYWYRQDPGQGLRLIYYSQIVNDFQKGDIAEGYSVSREKKESFPLTVTSAQKNPTAFYLCASSIRGTHNYGYTFGSGTRLTVV.

The sample holds many counts of this clone. V usage is TRBV11-3 and J usage is TRBJ1-3; D is uncertain. Deletions cut 6 bases from V and 8 bases from J, with 17 bases between. The germline V gene encodes CDR1 SGHNT and CDR2 YENEEA. The CDR3 consists of 14 residues. As DNA, the CDR3 is TGTGCCAGCAGTTTAATCGACGGGGAGGACACCATATATTTT. Residues: CASSLIDGEDTIYF. The full variable domain, with the rest looked up from reference TRBV11-3 and TRBJ1-3, is EAGVVQSPRYKIIEKKQPVAFWCNPISGHNTLYWYLQNLGQGPELLIRYENEEAVDDSQLPKDRFSAERLKGVDSTLKIQPAELGDSAVYLCASSLIDGEDTIYFGEGSWLTVV.

V usage is TRBV6-8 and J usage is TRBJ2-5; 7 bases are shared with TRBD1. The CDR3 extends over 14 amino acids. The V segment lost 4 bases and the J segment 1 base; nucleotides outside the gene matches: 3. CDR1 MNHGY and CDR2 SAAAGT come from the germline V gene. The CDR3, as DNA: TGTGCCAGCAGTTCCCCAGGGGGCCAAGAGACCCAGTACTTC. The encoded protein is CASSSPGGQETQYF.

V and J are TRBV30 and TRBJ2-3, with 14 bases fitting TRBD2. The CDR3 has 13 amino acids. The germline V gene encodes CDR1 GTSNPN and CDR2 SVGIG (reference sequence). The CDR3 coding sequence is TGTGCTGGGACTAGCGGGAGTTTGGATACGCAGTATTTT. Encoded protein: CAGTSGSLDTQYF.

This clone was counted only a few times. The V gene is TRBV11-3, the J gene TRBJ2-3; TRBD2 matches 7 bases. The CDR3 is 15 residues long. The J segment lost 0 bases and the V segment lost 5 bases, leaving 5 bases of the junction unmatched. Germline V gives CDR1 SGHNT, CDR2 YENEEA. CDR3 sequence reads: CASSISSGSTDTQYF. CDR3 in DNA: TGTGCCAGCAGCATTTCTAGCGGAAGCACAGATACGCAGTATTTT. The variable domain in full, with the rest retrieved from reference TRBV11-3 and TRBJ2-3, is EAGVVQSPRYKIIEKKQPVAFWCNPISGHNTLYWYLQNLGQGPELLIRYENEEAVDDSQLPKDRFSAERLKGVDSTLKIQPAELGDSAVYLCASSISSGSTDTQYFGPGTRLTVL.

There are many counts of this clone. The rearrangement joins TRBV7-4 to TRBJ1-2, with TRBD1 matching 7 bases. Germline V gives CDR1 SGHVT, CDR2 SQSDAQ. This CDR3 contains 15 residues. V lost 2 bases, J lost 8 bases, and 11 bases stayed unmatched. The CDR3 DNA sequence: TGTGCCAGCAGCTTAACCCCGGACAGGCTTATGGGCTACACCTTC. This codes for CASSLTPDRLMGYTF. Based on the CDR3 plus reference TRBV7-4 and TRBJ1-2, the full variable domain is GAGVSQSPRYKVAKRGRDVALRCDSISGHVTLYWYRQTLGQGSEVLTYSQSDAQRDKSGRPSGRFSAERPERSVSTLKIQRTEQGDSAVYLCASSLTPDRLMGYTFGSGTRLTVV.

The rearrangement joins TRBV7-6 to TRBJ2-7; 7 bases agree with TRBD2. The CDR3 consists of 17 residues. V gave up 5 bases and J gave up 6 bases; unmatched junction bases: 19. The V gene's germline CDR1 is SGHVS and CDR2 FNYEAQ. The CDR3 protein is CASSQVRVQRDSFEQYF. Written as DNA, the CDR3 is TGTGCCAGCAGCCAGGTTAGAGTCCAGCGGGATTCTTTCGAGCAGTACTTC.

This clone was observed at least ten times. This sequence joins TRBV9 and TRBJ1-1, with D possibly being TRBD1 (6 bases). The CDR3 loop spans 14 amino acids. The germline CDR1 and CDR2 sequences are SGDLS and YYNGEE. Trimming shortened V by 6 bases and J by 0 bases, and 12 bases separated the two germline ends. CDR3 sequence (DNA): TGTGCCAGCATCCGAGGACAGATGAACACTGAAGCTTTCTTT. Translated, it gives CASIRGQMNTEAFF.

The rearrangement links TRBV6-8 to TRBJ1-4; a possible D gene is TRBD1 (5 bases). The V gene lost 2 bases and the J gene lost 7 bases, with 11 bases spanning the gap. This CDR3 is 14 amino acids long. Germline V CDR1 and CDR2: MNHGY, SAAAGT. This chain's CDR3 is CASSYGDWAEKLFF. The CDR3 DNA reads as TGTGCCAGCAGTTACGGGGACTGGGCTGAAAAACTGTTTTTT.

Remarks on this clone: At one end, the junction sequence differs from germline, possibly due to a read error. This CDR3 is CASSIGTGGYDDYNEQFF. In DNA, the CDR3 is TGTGCCAGTAGCATAGGGACAGGGGGCTATGACGATTACAATGAGCAGTTCTTC. The chain combines TRBV19 with TRBJ2-1; 12 bases fit TRBD1. The CDR3 consists of 18 residues. CDR1 and CDR2 (germline): LNHDA, SQIVND (reference sequence). Supplemented by reference TRBV19 and TRBJ2-1, the full variable domain reads DGGITQSPKYLFRKEGQNVTLSCEQNLNHDAMYWYRQDPGQGLRLIYYSQIVNDFQKGDIAEGYSVSREKKESFPLTVTSAQKNPTAFYLCASSIGTGGYDDYNEQFFGPGTRLTVL.

This clone was counted only a few times. The genes are TRBV12-5 and TRBJ1-5, with 9 nucleotides matching TRBD1. Looked up from germline, CDR1 is LGHNT and CDR2 is FRNRAP. The CDR3 is 15 amino acids. The DNA of the CDR3 is TGTGCCAGCACTCCAGGACAGGGGTGGAATCAGCCCCAGCATTTT. This encodes CASTPGQGWNQPQHF.

V usage is TRBV5-1 and J usage is TRBJ1-1; D may be TRBD1 (5 bases). The CDR3 length is 17 residues. CDR1 SGHRS and CDR2 YFSETQ come from the germline V gene. Trimming took 1 base from V and 0 from J, leaving 16 bases between them. This CDR3 reads CASSLPQGSLMNTEAFF. CDR3 nucleotides: TGCGCCAGCAGCTTGCCCCAGGGATCCCTCATGAACACTGAAGCTTTCTTT.

The rearrangement uses TRBV6-8 and TRBJ1-1; D is undetermined. V dropped 5 bases and J dropped 4 bases, with 11 bases sitting between them. This CDR3 spans 13 amino acids. Germline CDR1 MNHGY, CDR2 SAAAGT. The CDR3, as DNA: TGTGCCAGCAGTGTGGACCGCGGCACTGAAGCTTTCTTT. It yields the protein CASSVDRGTEAFF.

This clone was detected once. This chain links TRBV19 with TRBJ1-5, with 8 bases matching TRBD1. Germline V gene sequence: CDR1 LNHDA, CDR2 SQIVND (reference sequence). The CDR3 contains 16 residues. V was pared by 5 bases and J by 0 bases, with 6 bases of the junction left unmatched. CDR3 residues: CASSDRGGGSNQPQHF. The DNA of the CDR3 is TGTGCCAGTAGTGACAGGGGCGGCGGTAGCAATCAGCCCCAGCATTTT.

This clone was seen a few times. The sample has other DNA sequences that encode this CDR3 too. The chain uses TRBV30 and TRBJ1-1, with TRBD1 identical over 8 bases. With V trimmed by 1 base and J by 5 bases, 3 bases remained unmatched. The germline CDR1 and CDR2 sequences are GTSNPN and SVGIG (reference sequence). The CDR3 is 13 residues long. The CDR3 is CAWSGQGNTEAFF. The CDR3 region has the DNA TGTGCCTGGAGTGGACAGGGGAATACTGAAGCTTTCTTT.

The chain is built from TRBV18 and TRBJ1-5; 7 nucleotides match TRBD1. Germline-derived CDR1 and CDR2 are KGHSH and LQKENI. CDR3 size: 15 residues. Trimming removed 3 bases from V and 3 bases from J; junction bases left unmatched: 5. CDR3 region: CASSPLGQLNQPQHF. In DNA, the CDR3 is TGTGCCAGCTCACCCTTGGGACAGCTCAATCAGCCCCAGCATTTT.

In its sample, this clone was seen once. The chain couples TRBV19 to TRBJ2-1; 11 nucleotides align to TRBD1. The germline gives CDR1 LNHDA, CDR2 SQIVND (reference sequence). The CDR3 runs 14 residues. Trimming at V came to 5 bases and at J to 5 bases, leaving 2 bases not matched to a gene. This CDR3 reads CASSRTGGHNEQFF. CDR3 DNA sequence: TGTGCCAGTAGTCGGACAGGGGGCCACAATGAGCAGTTCTTC.

Only a few counts were recorded for this clone. This rearrangement joins TRBV12-5 to TRBJ2-1; D is perhaps TRBD1 or TRBD2 (6 bases each). Germline V gene sequence: CDR1 LGHNT, CDR2 FRNRAP. The CDR3 has 14 amino acids. As DNA, the CDR3 is TGTGCCAGCCGGGGGCGGGATCGGCAGAATGAGCAGTTCTTC. Translation: CASRGRDRQNEQFF.